This is a list of T cell receptor beta chains from one sample in a study of OX40 agonist ivuxolimab in advanced cancers. This table comes from immunoSEQ multiplex PCR, and its TCRdb copy is limited to in-frame clones, with some not included. The sample contains around 79,000 clones, around nine tenths of which appear only once. The specimen was CD4+ or CD8+ T cells sorted from blood, collected in a trial of the OX40 agonist ivuxolimab. Receptor source: an adult with an advanced solid tumor such as melanoma, head and neck, liver or kidney cancer. The CDR3 runs from the conserved cysteine through the conserved F or W. A D gene is named only where the DNA matches it firmly. Clone size is shown for a subset of rows, as once, few, many or a class of expanded clone.

TGTGCCAGCAGCTTACGGTCGGGTGAAAAACTGTTTTTT CASSLRSGEKLFF TRBJ1-4 NA NA TRBV7-2
TGCGCCAGCAGTCAATCTCCTCACAGGGATTTATCCTACGAGCAGTACTTC CASSQSPHRDLSYEQYF TRBJ2-7 NA NA TRBV23-1
TGTGCCAGCAGTGGGGAATCCGGACAGCCCCAGCATTTT CASSGESGQPQHF TRBJ1-5 NA NA TRBV6-4
TGTGCCAGCAGTTTACGGCTAGCGGGAGGGTCCTACAATGAGCAGTTCTTC CASSLRLAGGSYNEQFF TRBJ2-1 TRBD2 NA TRBV27
TGTGCCAGCTCACCGGGGGCGCAGACAAACTATGGCTACACCTTC CASSPGAQTNYGYTF TRBJ1-2 NA NA TRBV18
TGCGCCAGCAGCTTGAGGGGACAAAACTCCTACAATGAGCAGTTCTTC CASSLRGQNSYNEQFF TRBJ2-1 NA NA TRBV5-1
TGTGCCAGCAGCTCGCCGGACACTCATTTAGCCAAAAACATTCAGTACTTC CASSSPDTHLAKNIQYF TRBJ2-4 NA NA TRBV5-6
TGCAGCGGCCGCCGGGACATCCAAGAGACCCAGTACTTC CSGRRDIQETQYF TRBJ2-5 NA NA TRBV29-1
TGTGCCAGTACCACACAGGGGGCCGGGGCCGGGGAGCTGTTTTTT CASTTQGAGAGELFF TRBJ2-2 TRBD1 NA TRBV19
TGTGCCAGCAGTAACTCCGGGACAGCCTACGAGCAGTACTTC CASSNSGTAYEQYF TRBJ2-7 TRBD1 NA TRBV6-1
TGTGCCAGCAGCGTAGGACAGCTATTCACAGATACGCAGTATTTT CASSVGQLFTDTQYF TRBJ2-3 NA once TRBV9
TGTGCCAGCTCAGAACAAGCAGGGGGGAATGAAAAACTGTTTTTT CASSEQAGGNEKLFF TRBJ1-4 TRBD1 NA TRBV18